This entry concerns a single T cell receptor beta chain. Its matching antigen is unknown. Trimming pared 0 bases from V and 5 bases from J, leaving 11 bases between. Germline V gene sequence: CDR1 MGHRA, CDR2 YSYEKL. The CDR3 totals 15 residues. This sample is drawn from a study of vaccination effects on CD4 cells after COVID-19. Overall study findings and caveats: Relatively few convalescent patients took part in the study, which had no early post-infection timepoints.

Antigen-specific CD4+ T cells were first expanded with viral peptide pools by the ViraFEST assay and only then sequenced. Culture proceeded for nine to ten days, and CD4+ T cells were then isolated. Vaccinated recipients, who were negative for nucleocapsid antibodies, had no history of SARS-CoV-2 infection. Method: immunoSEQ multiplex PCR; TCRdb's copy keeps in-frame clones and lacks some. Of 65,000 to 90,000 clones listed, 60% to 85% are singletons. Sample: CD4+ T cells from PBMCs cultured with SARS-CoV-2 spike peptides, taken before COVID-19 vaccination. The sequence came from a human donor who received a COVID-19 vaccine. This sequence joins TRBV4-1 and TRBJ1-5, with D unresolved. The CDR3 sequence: CASSQEFTKYQPQHF. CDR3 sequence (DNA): TGCGCCAGCAGCCAAGAGTTCACAAAATATCAGCCCCAGCATTTT.